This T cell receptor (beta chain) was recovered during a study of blood T cell repertoires in COVID-19. Study-wide context: Sites across the United States, Italy and Spain contributed samples from acute and convalescent COVID-19. Sample material is recorded as cDNA or gDNA derived from T cells, B-cell-depleted T cells, or PBMCs.

In the source study's methods: Amplification from reference gene primers served as the basis for estimated nucleated cell counts. Clones were sequenced by immunoSEQ multiplex PCR, and TCRdb holds only the in-frame ones, with some missing. V, J and clone size were drawn from that table, and D and trimming were deduced from the DNA. The table shows some 200,000 clones, with around 92% occurring only once. CDR3 size: 13 residues. V was pared by 7 bases and J by 5 bases, with 14 bases between. The chain carries TRBV12-3 or TRBV12-4 and TRBJ1-1; D perhaps matches TRBD1 (5 bases). This TCR came from a young man with acute or convalescent COVID-19. The specimen was peripheral blood. The CDR3 DNA reads as TGTGCCAGCATCGTTAGGGGTGGAACTGAAGCTTTCTTT. Translating gives CASIVRGGTEAFF.